The rows below give T cell receptor beta chains drawn from one sample of a study of cytomegalovirus exposure and HLA in healthy donors. Clones were read by immunoSEQ multiplex PCR, and TCRdb kept only the in-frame ones, dropping some. This table has some 97,000 clones, 65% to 90% appearing once. The source material was PBMCs. These receptors were taken from a young woman in good health and CMV-seronegative. Each CDR3 is given with its conserved first and last residue. The D gene is left open where the match is weak. Part of the rows lack a size; the others show once, few, many or a class for expanded clones.

size	V	J	D	DNA	CDR3
-	TRBV30	TRBJ1-1	-	TGTGCCTGGAGTGACGTCAGGGCGCCCACTGAAGCTTTCTTT	CAWSDVRAPTEAFF
-	TRBV18	TRBJ2-2	TRBD2	TGTGCCAGCTCAGCAAACTCGGGACTAGCGGGCCTCACCGGGGAGCTGTTTTTT	CASSANSGLAGLTGELFF
-	TRBV5-6	TRBJ1-5	TRBD1	TGTGCCAGCAGCTTGGGACAGGGCCCCAATCAGCCCCAGCATTTT	CASSLGQGPNQPQHF
few	TRBV5-5	TRBJ1-2	-	TGTGCCAGCAGCTTGACGCGTGCCCATGGCTACACCTTC	CASSLTRAHGYTF
-	TRBV27	TRBJ2-7	TRBD2	TGTGCCAGCAGTCCCCGGACTAGCGGGAGGCCGAGCTCCTACGAGCAGTACTTC	CASSPRTSGRPSSYEQYF
-	TRBV4-3	TRBJ2-7	TRBD2	TGCGCCAGCAGCCAAGGGTGGGAGGGGCCGAGACACGAGCAGTACTTC	CASSQGWEGPRHEQYF
-	TRBV4-2	TRBJ2-1	-	TGTGCCAGCAGCCAAGTTGGGGAGATCAATGAGCAGTTCTTC	CASSQVGEINEQFF
-	TRBV7-2	TRBJ2-3	TRBD2	TGTGCCAGCAGCTTCGTAGCGGGGGGATACACAGATACGCAGTATTTT	CASSFVAGGYTDTQYF
-	TRBV4-3	TRBJ2-3	TRBD1	TGCGCCAGCAGCCAAGGTGCAGGGGGCGCCCCAGATACGCAGTATTTT	CASSQGAGGAPDTQYF
few	TRBV5-5	TRBJ2-7	-	TGTGCCAGCAGCCCATCCTACGAGCAGTACTTC	CASSPSYEQYF
-	TRBV19	TRBJ2-1	-	TGTGCCAGTAGCACCAGGGGATCCTACAATGAGCAGTTCTTC	CASSTRGSYNEQFF
-	TRBV5-6	TRBJ2-5	TRBD2	TGTGCCAGCAGTTTGTCGAGCGGGAGTGCGGAGACCCAGTACTTC	CASSLSSGSAETQYF
-	TRBV28	TRBJ2-5	TRBD1	TGTGCCAGCAGTTTACCCGGGACAGGGATCGCAGAGACCCAGTACTTC	CASSLPGTGIAETQYF
-	TRBV6-1	TRBJ1-1	TRBD1	TGTGCCAGCAGTGGAATAAAGGGGGCGGAGGCTTTCTTT	CASSGIKGAEAFF
-	TRBV19	TRBJ2-6	TRBD1	TGTGCCAGTAGTATAGATCTTGGACAGGGTTACGTCCTGACTTTC	CASSIDLGQGYVLTF
-	TRBV7-6	TRBJ2-3	TRBD2	TGTGCCAGCAGTTACGGGACTAGCGGGGCTACGCAGTATTTT	CASSYGTSGATQYF
-	TRBV5-5	TRBJ2-7	-	TGTGCCAGCAGCCCAACCGGACAGAGGAGTTTATACGAGCAGTACTTC	CASSPTGQRSLYEQYF
-	TRBV7-9	TRBJ2-7	-	TGTGCCAGCAGCTCACTGAGGGTTTACGAGCAGTACTTC	CASSSLRVYEQYF
-	TRBV7-9	TRBJ2-5	-	TGTGCCAGCAGCTCCCGGACTGAGACCCAGTACTTC	CASSSRTETQYF
-	TRBV4-1	TRBJ2-7	-	TGCGCCAGCAGCCTTCAGGGATCCTCCTCCTACGAGCAGTACTTC	CASSLQGSSSYEQYF
-	TRBV18	TRBJ1-5	TRBD1	TGTGCCAGCTCACCATCCGGGACAGGGGGTAATCAGCCCCAGCATTTT	CASSPSGTGGNQPQHF
-	TRBV9	TRBJ2-3	-	TGTGCCAGCAGCGTAGTCGGAGGGCCGGAAGATACGCAGTATTTT	CASSVVGGPEDTQYF
-	TRBV19	TRBJ1-4	TRBD1	TGTGCCAGTAGCAGACAGGGGGCAATTGAAAAACTGTTTTTT	CASSRQGAIEKLFF
-	TRBV5-4	TRBJ2-3	TRBD2	TGTGCCAGCAGCCCACGACTGACTAGCGGGGGGTCAGATACGCAGTATTTT	CASSPRLTSGGSDTQYF
-	TRBV5-8	TRBJ2-5	-	TGTGCCAGCAGCTTGGCTGAGACCCAGTACTTC	CASSLAETQYF
-	TRBV6-7	TRBJ1-4	-	TGTGCCAGCAGGGGGGGGGCAACTAATGAAAAACTGTTTTTT	CASRGGATNEKLFF
-	TRBV7-2	TRBJ1-4	TRBD1	TGTGCCAGCAGCCTTATGACAGGGGCTGGAAAACTGTTTTTT	CASSLMTGAGKLFF
few	TRBV19	TRBJ1-1	-	TGTGCCAGTAGTGCGGGGAGCACTGAAGCTTTCTTT	CASSAGSTEAFF
-	TRBV7-2	TRBJ1-5	-	TGTGCCAGCACCCCTCGCCCGGATCAGCCCCAGCATTTT	CASTPRPDQPQHF
-	TRBV18	TRBJ2-5	TRBD1	TGTGCCAGCTCACCCCGTGGGACAGAAGAGACCCAGTACTTC	CASSPRGTEETQYF
-	TRBV6-6	TRBJ2-6	TRBD1	TGTGCCAGTCTCAGGGGGCGAGGGGCCAACGTCCTGACTTTC	CASLRGRGANVLTF
-	TRBV5-4	TRBJ2-7	TRBD2	TGTGCCAGCAGCGCTAGCGGCTACGAGCAGTACTTC	CASSASGYEQYF
-	TRBV2	TRBJ2-7	TRBD1	TGTGCCAGCAGTGGGACAGGCAACAAACATAAACCCTACGAGCAGTACTTC	CASSGTGNKHKPYEQYF
-	TRBV27	TRBJ2-3	TRBD1	TGTGCCAGCAACAGACAGGGGGCGAATGGGAGGCAGTATTTT	CASNRQGANGRQYF
few	TRBV10-3	TRBJ1-3	-	TGTGCCATCAGTGTAGAGGCTGGAAACACCATATATTTT	CAISVEAGNTIYF
-	TRBV11-2	TRBJ2-3	-	TGTGCCAGCAGCATGAACAGGGTAGTGAGCACAGATACGCAGTATTTT	CASSMNRVVSTDTQYF
-	TRBV7-2	TRBJ1-2	-	TGTGCCAGCAGCTTGAACAGGGCTTATGGCTACACCTTC	CASSLNRAYGYTF